These T cell receptor beta chains were read from a single sample in a study of breast tumors, draining lymph nodes, adjacent tissues. One entry per CDR3 protein results from TCRdb running MiXCR on the multiplex PCR reads. There are 250,000 or so distinct CDR3 sequences in the sample; roughly 31% occur only once, and approximately 1% lies in the top ten. Source material: axillary lymph node tissue. The source of these receptors is a female donor with breast cancer. Some clones in this sample may be carry-over from other donors' samples. CDR3s include the opening cysteine and the closing phenylalanine or tryptophan. Fields, in order: CDR3 DNA, CDR3 protein, clone size, J gene, D gene, CDR3 length, V gene. A D gene is named only where the DNA matches it firmly. The size entry is marked missing in some rows and otherwise reads once, few, many or a size class.

CDR3 DNA: TGTGCCAGCAGACCAGGGGCAGCCAAAAGAGGGGGCTACTCCTTC
CDR3 protein: CASRPGAAKRGGYSF
clone size: .
J gene: TRBJ1-2
D gene: TRBD1
CDR3 length: 15
V gene: TRBV7-9

CDR3 DNA: TGTGCCAGCATGGGGACTGGGGGCGAGATCTCTTCACCCCTCCACTTT
CDR3 protein: CASMGTGGEISSPLHF
clone size: .
J gene: TRBJ1-6
D gene: .
CDR3 length: 16
V gene: TRBV2

CDR3 DNA: TGTGCCAGTATTGCCAGACCCGGGTCGCGCAATGAGCAGTTCTTC
CDR3 protein: CASIARPGSRNEQFF
clone size: many
J gene: TRBJ2-1
D gene: .
CDR3 length: 15
V gene: TRBV19

CDR3 DNA: TGCGCCAGCAGGCCGACAGGCGCTACTATAAGCTACACCTTC
CDR3 protein: CASRPTGATISYTF
clone size: many
J gene: TRBJ1-2
D gene: .
CDR3 length: 14
V gene: TRBV5-1

CDR3 DNA: TGTGCCAGTAGTCCTGACAGGGCATCCCAGCCCCAGCATTTT
CDR3 protein: CASSPDRASQPQHF
clone size: many
J gene: TRBJ1-5
D gene: TRBD1
CDR3 length: 14
V gene: TRBV19

CDR3 DNA: TGTGCCAGCAGCGTAGGGCATCATAATGAGCAGTTCTTC
CDR3 protein: CASSVGHHNEQFF
clone size: many
J gene: TRBJ2-1
D gene: .
CDR3 length: 13
V gene: TRBV9

CDR3 DNA: TGTGCCAGCAGCTTAGGGTGGGACAGGGAAATCCAAGAGCCCCAGTACTTC
CDR3 protein: CASSLGWDREIQEPQYF
clone size: few
J gene: TRBJ2-5
D gene: TRBD1
CDR3 length: 17
V gene: TRBV7-9

CDR3 DNA: TGTGCCAGCAGCTTAGAGGCGGCAGGGGGAAACACCATATATTTT
CDR3 protein: CASSLEAAGGNTIYF
clone size: many
J gene: TRBJ1-3
D gene: .
CDR3 length: 15
V gene: TRBV11-2

CDR3 DNA: TGTGCCAGCAGCAAATATCTGACTAGCGGGAAAGAGACCCAGTACTTC
CDR3 protein: CASSKYLTSGKETQYF
clone size: many
J gene: TRBJ2-5
D gene: TRBD2
CDR3 length: 16
V gene: TRBV11-3

CDR3 DNA: TGTGCCAGCAGCTTAGCGGCCGGGAACTCCTACGAGCAGTACTTC
CDR3 protein: CASSLAAGNSYEQYF
clone size: many
J gene: TRBJ2-7
D gene: .
CDR3 length: 15
V gene: TRBV7-9

CDR3 DNA: TGTGCCAGCAGTTACGTTTCCATAGGTAGCGGGAAGAAAGAGACCCAGTACTTC
CDR3 protein: CASSYVSIGSGKKETQYF
clone size: many
J gene: TRBJ2-5
D gene: TRBD2
CDR3 length: 18
V gene: TRBV6-6

CDR3 DNA: TGTGCCAGCAGTCACTTCCATTCTCGCTCCTACAGTGAGCAGTTCTTC
CDR3 protein: CASSHFHSRSYSEQFF
clone size: .
J gene: TRBJ2-1
D gene: .
CDR3 length: 16
V gene: TRBV6-5

CDR3 DNA: TGTGCCAGCAGCTTAGTCGGACAGGGGTACAATGAGCAGTTCTTC
CDR3 protein: CASSLVGQGYNEQFF
clone size: many
J gene: TRBJ2-1
D gene: TRBD1
CDR3 length: 15
V gene: TRBV11-3

CDR3 DNA: TGTGCCAGTAGTTTGACAGGGACCTACGAGCAGTACTTC
CDR3 protein: CASSLTGTYEQYF
clone size: many
J gene: TRBJ2-7
D gene: TRBD1
CDR3 length: 13
V gene: TRBV19

CDR3 DNA: TGCAGTGCTAGTAAGGGACTAGCGGGAGAGACCCAGTACTTC
CDR3 protein: CSASKGLAGETQYF
clone size: .
J gene: TRBJ2-5
D gene: TRBD2
CDR3 length: 14
V gene: TRBV20-1

CDR3 DNA: TGTGCCTCCAGATCCGGCGTCGAAGCTTTCTTT
CDR3 protein: CASRSGVEAFF
clone size: few
J gene: TRBJ1-1
D gene: .
CDR3 length: 11
V gene: TRBV10-3

CDR3 DNA: TGCGCCAGCAGTGAAAGGCTAGCGGGCGGTGAGCAGTTCTTC
CDR3 protein: CASSERLAGGEQFF
clone size: many
J gene: TRBJ2-1
D gene: TRBD2
CDR3 length: 14
V gene: TRBV10-1

CDR3 DNA: TGCAGTACTGAAGCAGGGAACACTGAAGCTTTCTTT
CDR3 protein: CSTEAGNTEAFF
clone size: .
J gene: TRBJ1-1
D gene: .
CDR3 length: 12
V gene: TRBV20-1

CDR3 DNA: TGTGCCAGCAAAAGGACTAGCGGGAGGGTCGGTTGGTTCTTC
CDR3 protein: CASKRTSGRVGWFF
clone size: many
J gene: TRBJ2-1
D gene: TRBD2
CDR3 length: 14
V gene: TRBV5-4

CDR3 DNA: TGTGCCAGCAGCAATGGACTGCTCAATGAGCAGTTCTTC
CDR3 protein: CASSNGLLNEQFF
clone size: many
J gene: TRBJ2-1
D gene: .
CDR3 length: 13
V gene: TRBV7-8

CDR3 DNA: TGTGCCAGCAGTGGGACTAGCGGGGCAGATACGCAGTATTTT
CDR3 protein: CASSGTSGADTQYF
clone size: .
J gene: TRBJ2-3
D gene: TRBD2
CDR3 length: 14
V gene: TRBV2

CDR3 DNA: TGCAGTGCTAGGAGCTACAGGGGCGGAGGGAATCAGCCCCAGCATTTT
CDR3 protein: CSARSYRGGGNQPQHF
clone size: .
J gene: TRBJ1-5
D gene: TRBD1
CDR3 length: 16
V gene: TRBV20-1

CDR3 DNA: TGTGCCAGCAGCCAGGAAAAGGGCGGCGAGACCCAGTACTTC
CDR3 protein: CASSQEKGGETQYF
clone size: many
J gene: TRBJ2-5
D gene: .
CDR3 length: 14
V gene: TRBV7-9

CDR3 DNA: TGTGCCAGCAGTGAACCCCCCCAGGGCTGTGCGAACACCGGGGAGCTGTTTTTT
CDR3 protein: CASSEPPQGCANTGELFF
clone size: .
J gene: TRBJ2-2
D gene: .
CDR3 length: 18
V gene: TRBV25-1

CDR3 DNA: TGTGCCAGCAGCCTGGGACTAGCCTACACAGATACGCAGTATTTT
CDR3 protein: CASSLGLAYTDTQYF
clone size: many
J gene: TRBJ2-3
D gene: TRBD2
CDR3 length: 15
V gene: TRBV7-3

CDR3 DNA: TGTGCCAGCAGTTTTGAACTGGCCACCGGGGAGCTGTTTTTT
CDR3 protein: CASSFELATGELFF
clone size: .
J gene: TRBJ2-2
D gene: .
CDR3 length: 14
V gene: TRBV6-9

CDR3 DNA: TGTGCCAGTAGTCCCCGGACTAGCGGGAGAAGGGCAGATACGCAGTATTTT
CDR3 protein: CASSPRTSGRRADTQYF
clone size: many
J gene: TRBJ2-3
D gene: TRBD2
CDR3 length: 17
V gene: TRBV19

CDR3 DNA: TGTGCCAGCTCACGGGACAGGGGAGGAGGAGAGACCCAGTACTTC
CDR3 protein: CASSRDRGGGETQYF
clone size: .
J gene: TRBJ2-5
D gene: TRBD1
CDR3 length: 15
V gene: TRBV18

CDR3 DNA: TGTGCCAGCAGTGAATGGGATACCTACGAGCAGTACTTC
CDR3 protein: CASSEWDTYEQYF
clone size: few
J gene: TRBJ2-7
D gene: .
CDR3 length: 13
V gene: TRBV6-1

CDR3 DNA: TGTGCCAGCAGTGGGTCCGTCTGGACTAGCGACTACGAGCAGTACTTC
CDR3 protein: CASSGSVWTSDYEQYF
clone size: many
J gene: TRBJ2-7
D gene: TRBD2
CDR3 length: 16
V gene: TRBV6-4